This TCR beta chain comes out of a study of shared clonotypes between healthy human individuals. Looking at the study overall: CD4 naive and memory got three plates each, CD8 naive two, CD8 memory one. Whole-study results and caveats: Clonotypes that were shared across four donors made up around 5% of naive CD4 clonotypes. Since donors were few, the genetic and exposure-history diversity represented was limited.

The CDR3 covers 13 residues. Germline CDR1 reads LGHNA; CDR2 reads YSLEER. Trimming took off 0 bases at V and 5 bases at J, with 7 bases between the two ends. The method was immunoSEQ multiplex PCR; TCRdb's version includes in-frame clones alone and lacks a portion of them. The sample consists of 1.5 million to 2.5 million clones, around 96% of them appearing once. Only a few counts were recorded for this clone. As yet, its antigen is unknown. Other DNA sequences within the sample encode an identical CDR3. Naive CD8 isolation took CD45RO-negative cells positively selected for CCR7 and excluded terminally differentiated effector memory CD45RA+ cells. The study drew its donors from healthy HIV-negative adults without recent acute infections or vaccinations.

This clonotype was sampled from a man aged 18 to 30 in good health. Sequenced material: naive CD8+ T cells sorted from blood. V is TRBV4-3 and J is TRBJ1-1; D gene ambiguous. CDR3: CASSQDQETEAFF. CDR3 bases: TGCGCCAGCAGCCAAGATCAGGAAACTGAAGCTTTCTTT.